Following are 21 T cell receptor beta chains from one sample sequenced in a study of cytomegalovirus exposure and HLA in healthy donors. The assay was immunoSEQ multiplex PCR, and TCRdb's table has in-frame clones only and misses some. Of 200,000 or so clones in the sample, over 65% were seen once. The sequenced sample was PBMCs. Receptors were obtained from a man between 18 and 35 years old in good health and CMV-seropositive.

The count of this clone is one. V is TRBV6-1 and J is TRBJ2-3, with D possibly TRBD1 on 7 matching bases. The length of the CDR3 is 14 residues. With 8 bases removed from V and 3 bases from J, the gap between germline ends came to 15 bases. Germline lookup yields CDR1 MNHNS and CDR2 SASEGT. The CDR3 sequence is CASQGGRRTDTQYF. Written as DNA, the CDR3 is TGTGCCAGCCAGGGGGGTCGGAGGACAGATACGCAGTATTTT.

A word on this clone: The sample carries other DNA sequences with the same CDR3. The gene calls are TRBV27 and TRBJ2-7; the D gene is possibly TRBD2 (5 bases). There are 13 residues in the CDR3. V was clipped by 6 bases and J by 3 bases, with 12 bases between them. Looked up from germline, CDR1 is MNHEY and CDR2 is SMNVEV (reference sequence). The CDR3 nucleotides are TGTGCCAGCAGCCGGACGGGAATCTACGAGCAGTACTTC. Translation gives CASSRTGIYEQYF.

V usage is TRBV9 and J usage is TRBJ2-3; D is possibly TRBD1 (5 bases). This CDR3 is built from 15 residues. The germline V gene encodes CDR1 SGDLS and CDR2 YYNGEE. V lost 3 bases, J lost 6 bases, and 17 bases lay in between. CDR3 loop: CASSAALLSGDTQYF. The CDR3 DNA reads as TGTGCCAGCAGCGCCGCGTTACTCTCAGGGGATACGCAGTATTTT.

The chain has TRBV7-2 and TRBJ2-7, with 9 bases lining up with TRBD1. Trimming took 4 bases from V and 3 from J; bases not matched to a gene: 4. CDR1 is SGHTA, CDR2 FQGNSA, per germline. The CDR3 runs 14 residues. CDR3 region: CASSSWTGDYEQYF. CDR3 sequence (DNA): TGTGCCAGCAGCTCCTGGACAGGGGACTACGAGCAGTACTTC.

The chain recombines TRBV2 with TRBJ2-3, with D uncertain. The CDR3 consists of 14 residues. V lost 5 bases and J lost 0, with 9 bases in between. Germline values: CDR1 SNHLY, CDR2 FYNNEI. CDR3 residues: CASSSGSSTDTQYF. The DNA of the CDR3 is TGTGCCAGCAGTTCCGGTTCTAGCACAGATACGCAGTATTTT. The whole variable domain, filled in from reference TRBV2 and TRBJ2-3, reads EPEVTQTPSHQVTQMGQEVILRCVPISNHLYFYWYRQILGQKVEFLVSFYNNEISEKSEIFDDQFSVERPDGSNFTLKIRSTKLEDSAMYFCASSSGSSTDTQYFGPGTRLTVL.

The genes are TRBV11-2 and TRBJ2-1; no clear D. V lost 5 bases and J 5 bases, leaving 13 bases between the germline ends. This CDR3 spans 14 amino acids. CDR1 is SGHAT, CDR2 FQNNGV, per germline. The CDR3: CASSPLDWNNEQFF. The CDR3 nucleotides are TGTGCCAGCAGCCCTCTAGACTGGAACAATGAGCAGTTCTTC.

The rearrangement links TRBV6-6 to TRBJ2-2, with D possibly TRBD2 on 5 matching bases. Germline CDR1 MNHNY, CDR2 SVGAGI (reference sequence). V lost 2 bases and J 3 bases, leaving 7 bases between the germline ends. CDR3 length: 14 amino acids. CDR3 amino acids: CASSYEGDTGELFF. The CDR3 DNA follows: TGTGCCAGCAGTTACGAGGGTGACACCGGGGAGCTGTTTTTT.

The gene calls are TRBV9 and TRBJ2-1; D might be TRBD1 (8 bases). CDR3 size: 17 residues. The V gene lost 3 bases and the J gene lost 0 bases, with 16 bases spanning the gap. Germline assignment: CDR1 SGDLS and CDR2 YYNGEE. DNA of the CDR3: TGTGCCAGCAGCGCCCCAGGGGGCGGGAGCTCCTACAATGAGCAGTTCTTC. Translation gives CASSAPGGGSSYNEQFF.

The gene calls are TRBV5-3 and TRBJ1-3, with unresolved D. TRBV5-3 is flagged as an ORF with uncertain function. Trimming left V 5 bases short and J 0 bases short, with 15 bases between. CDR3 length: 16 amino acids. CDR3 amino acids: CARRSQRGSSGNTIYF. DNA for the CDR3: TGTGCCAGAAGAAGTCAGCGAGGAAGCTCTGGAAACACCATATATTTT.

The V gene is TRBV30, the J gene TRBJ1-5; D gene uncertain. CDR1 and CDR2 from the germline V gene are GTSNPN and SVGIG (reference sequence). V shed 0 bases and J shed 7 bases, with 10 bases lying between them. This CDR3 is 13 amino acids long. CDR3 loop: CAWSVRAGQPQHF. The CDR3 nucleotides are TGTGCCTGGAGTGTGAGGGCCGGGCAGCCCCAGCATTTT.

This clone was observed a handful of times. This chain links TRBV7-9 with TRBJ2-5; D is undetermined. V gave up 1 base and J gave up 0 bases, with 6 bases separating them. The CDR3 consists of 14 residues. Germline assignment: CDR1 SEHNR and CDR2 FQNEAQ (reference sequence). The CDR3 DNA sequence: TGTGCCAGCAGCTTAGACATATACCAAGAGACCCAGTACTTC. Protein: CASSLDIYQETQYF.

This clone was counted at least ten times. The genes are TRBV29-1 and TRBJ2-1; TRBD1 matches 7 bases. The germline V gene has CDR1 SQVTM and CDR2 ANQGSEA. The CDR3 spans 13 residues. Trimming took 4 bases from V and 3 from J; bases not matched to a gene: 3. CDR3 DNA: TGCAGCGTTGGGGGGACAGACTACAATGAGCAGTTCTTC. Amino acids: CSVGGTDYNEQFF.

The CDR3 DNA follows: TGCGCCAGCAGCCAAGTACAGGGAAGTATGAACACTGAAGCTTTCTTT. Translating gives CASSQVQGSMNTEAFF. The chain uses TRBV4-1 and TRBJ1-1, with D possibly TRBD1 on 6 matching bases. Germline values: CDR1 MGHRA, CDR2 YSYEKL. Trimming took off 1 base at V and 0 bases at J, with 12 bases between the two ends. This CDR3 has 16 amino acids.

V gene TRBV28 combines with J gene TRBJ2-7, with 11 nucleotides matching TRBD2. CDR1 and CDR2 from the germline V gene are MDHEN and SYDVKM. With V trimmed by 6 bases and J by 6 bases, 10 bases remained unmatched. There are 15 residues in the CDR3. Here the CDR3 reads CASRKLLAGVVEQYF. The CDR3 DNA sequence: TGTGCCAGCAGAAAATTACTAGCGGGAGTTGTCGAGCAGTACTTC.

The rearrangement joins TRBV9 to TRBJ1-1, with 7 bases matching TRBD1. V shed 0 bases and J 0 bases; nucleotides not matched to a gene: 11. The germline V gene encodes CDR1 SGDLS and CDR2 YYNGEE. The CDR3 has 18 residues. CDR3 amino acids: CASSVGSTGQPMNTEAFF. For the CDR3, the DNA is TGTGCCAGCAGCGTAGGATCTACGGGACAGCCAATGAACACTGAAGCTTTCTTT.

V gene TRBV11-2 combines with J gene TRBJ2-7; D gene ambiguous. The V gene lost 0 bases and the J gene lost 3 bases, with 12 bases spanning the gap. Germline V gene lookup returns CDR1 SGHAT and CDR2 FQNNGV. The CDR3 is 15 amino acids. The DNA of the CDR3 is TGTGCCAGCAGCTTAGACTCGCAGTCCCACTACGAGCAGTACTTC. Translated: CASSLDSQSHYEQYF.

The chain joins TRBV2 to TRBJ1-1, with D possibly matching TRBD1 (5 bases). The CDR3 is 14 residues long. V lost 5 bases, J lost 4 bases, and 14 bases lay in between. Germline values: CDR1 SNHLY, CDR2 FYNNEI. The CDR3 coding sequence is TGTGCCAGCAGTCCCACCCCGGGGGGCACTGAAGCTTTCTTT. Amino acids: CASSPTPGGTEAFF.

The chain couples TRBV9 to TRBJ2-3; 8 bases are shared with TRBD2. The germline V gene encodes CDR1 SGDLS and CDR2 YYNGEE. V lost 1 base to trimming and J lost 2 bases; unmatched junction nucleotides: 9. The CDR3 extends over 17 amino acids. The DNA for the CDR3 is TGTGCCAGCAGCGTAAGGCTAAGAGCGGGAGTCACAGATACGCAGTATTTT. Its translation is CASSVRLRAGVTDTQYF.

J is TRBJ2-1 and V is TRBV13; TRBD2 matches 12 bases. The CDR3 length is 19 residues. V was pared by 5 bases and J by 0 bases, with 11 bases of the junction left unmatched. The germline CDR1 and CDR2 sequences are PRHDT and FYEKMQ (reference sequence). CDR3 sequence: CASSRGLAGIESSYNEQFF. The DNA for the CDR3 is TGTGCCAGCAGCCGTGGACTAGCGGGGATTGAAAGCTCCTACAATGAGCAGTTCTTC.

The genes are TRBV5-1 and TRBJ2-7; TRBD2 aligns across 8 bases. CDR1 SGHRS and CDR2 YFSETQ come from the germline V gene. Trimming at V came to 0 bases and at J to 0 bases, leaving 2 bases not matched to a gene. This CDR3 is built from 15 residues. The CDR3 loop reads CASSLGSGSSYEQYF. The CDR3 DNA follows: TGCGCCAGCAGCTTGGGAAGCGGGAGCTCCTACGAGCAGTACTTC.

The chain uses TRBV27 and TRBJ1-2; D is uncertain. Looked up from germline, CDR1 is MNHEY and CDR2 is SMNVEV (reference sequence). This CDR3 is built from 14 residues. V lost 6 bases and J 4 bases, leaving 15 bases between the germline ends. The CDR3 DNA follows: TGTGCCAGCAGGACCTCGCGAGGGCCCTATGGCTACACCTTC. Translated: CASRTSRGPYGYTF.